This T cell receptor beta chain was identified in a study of cytomegalovirus exposure and HLA in healthy donors (dated by TCRdb to the late 2010s). Broadly, across the study: In an earlier analysis of roughly 500 of the donors, 276 Gb of sequence data and about 110 million unique TCR beta sequences from 150 million to 200 million T cells were reported. About 300 gigabases of sequencing data and tens of millions of unique TCR sequences were included in an early release covering roughly 700 HLA-typed donors. Among the approximately 430 genotyped donors, 81% belonged to the genetic ancestry cluster associated with self-reported Caucasian donors. The aim of the study was to test whether cataloging public T cell receptors could identify signatures of past pathogen exposure. The study profiled the T cell repertoires of under 700 subjects by immunosequencing and related them to cytomegalovirus serostatus. In addition to the first cohort of around 670 subjects, a separate validation cohort of approximately 130 different subjects was used. High-throughput TCR immunosequencing, statistical association of individual TCRs with disease status, and machine learning were combined to predict cytomegalovirus infection status. A later analysis re-analyzed previously published TCR beta repertoires from about 600 donors and added high-resolution HLA genotyping to study TCR occurrence patterns. Rather than drawing on any new phenotypic data, the later analysis identified candidate immune exposures from TCR beta sequences and the way those sequences occurred across donors. In an earlier analysis of several hundred of the donors, high-throughput TCR beta sequencing was used to judge whether each TCR beta V gene segment behaved as functional or pseudogenic. Donor age, sex, ethnicity and CMV serostatus were compiled together with the repertoire data. A later genetic analysis took genome-wide SNP genotypes for about 55% of the 666 donors and used that subset as a discovery cohort. All discovery cohort repertoires had been generated using a single sequencing platform. Both class I and class II loci were covered by HLA typing, at four-digit resolution. The number of donors typed differed by locus, with roughly 629-640 for A, B, C, DRB1 and DQB1, over 500 for DQA1, 600 to 610 for DPA1, and some 450 for DPB1. About five DR-DQ haplotypes were handled as single units for association and clustering because linkage in the cohort was strong. Among roughly 400 genotyped donors of the cohort, an average of approximately 200,000 unique TCR beta nucleotide sequences was sequenced per donor, of which roughly 17% were non-productive.

The cohort comprised some 700 healthy bone marrow donors. At the time of sampling, every cohort member was nominally healthy, though immune exposures that went unrecorded were likely present. The donor was CMV seronegative and belonged to the group of around 350 seronegative cohort members. A peripheral blood sample was collected from each donor, and TCR beta sequencing was performed on peripheral blood mononuclear cells. Genomic DNA extraction from the blood cell samples was performed with the Qiagen DNeasy Blood Extraction Kit. The library was built by means of the immunoSEQ multiplex PCR assay. For the multiplex PCR, a mixture combining 60 forward primers for TCR Vbeta segments and 13 reverse primers for TCR Jbeta segments was used. Amplification of the CDR3 region of rearranged TCR beta genes was performed with a multiplex PCR assay on genomic DNA. The amplified TCR beta libraries were sequenced on the Illumina HiSeq System as 87-base-pair reads. The original methods were these. A later analysis counted about 80 million unique TCR beta chains across the 666 repertoires, and roughly 10 million of these chains were shared by at least two donors. A nearest-neighbor algorithm error-corrected the raw reads and collapsed the reads into unique sequences, merging closely related sequences to remove PCR and sequencing errors. To assign V, D and J gene segments, CDR3 sequences were aligned to IMGT reference sequences. Each retained sequence needed at least a six-nucleotide match to both a V gene segment and a J gene segment. A rearrangement counted as productive if the CDR3 had no stop codons and remained in frame with V and J, and every other rearrangement counted as non-productive. Following IMGT convention, CDR3 was defined as the stretch from the second conserved V-encoded cysteine to the conserved J-encoded phenylalanine. The earlier analysis of about 640 of the donors excluded any sequence lacking an unambiguous match to a single V gene segment. In an earlier analysis of roughly 600 of the donors, a V segment was called functional when productive rearrangements were above 56.7%, and segregating when the standard deviation between donors exceeded 5%. A statistical classification framework was built to diagnose cytomegalovirus status from the catalog of TCR beta chain sequences. V and J gene assignment, in a later analysis, came from comparing TCR nucleotide sequences with IMGT/GENE-DB human TR gene sequences. The TCRdist pipeline was used in a later analysis to assign CDR3 sequences and most-parsimonious VDJ recombination scenarios. In a later analysis, each TCR beta chain was defined by its CDR3 amino acid sequence together with its V-gene family, and reads lacking a unique V-gene family were excluded. A later analysis removed 500 to 600 highly shared, low-generation-probability nucleotide sequences to deal with suspected cross-contamination and a sequencing artifact. In a later analysis, a clonal expansion index was calculated for each public chain from normalized within-repertoire ranks of inferred template counts. Generation probabilities in a later analysis came from a VDJ recombination model fitted to out-of-frame rearrangements, and those results were checked against IGoR. Hypergeometric tests were used in a later analysis to score TCR-TCR, TCR-HLA and TCR-CMV co-occurrence, with a repertoire-size bias correction applied to the TCR pairs. In a later analysis, false discovery rates were estimated by permuting HLA or CMV assignments 20 times. In a later analysis, co-occurring TCRs were grouped using DBSCAN, and TCRdist sequence similarity was added for clustering within HLA-allele-positive subsets. Repertoires with fewer than 30,000 or more than 120,000 public chains, plus five repertoires with anomalous nucleotide sharing, were excluded from co-occurrence clustering. The clones in this table, taken by TCRdb from immuneACCESS, are in-frame only. Not every clone is retained; where verified, under half of the shortfall comes from an unresolved V gene, and the cause of the rest is unknown. D and trimming were read from the DNA, whereas the V and J calls and clone size are those reported in that table. This sample gives 100,000 to 150,000 clones in total; 70% to 85% of them show up just once. Under 2% of the sample is in the top ten clones.

As regards this clone: Its binding antigen is unknown. No base quality values were provided; no much bigger clone lies one nucleotide off.

Its CDR3 holds 17 amino acids, cysteine through phenylalanine. Solely the CDR3 DNA is kept, with 51 bases framed from the first base. Germline trimming amounts to 2 bases on V and 7 bases on J, with 11 as the count of junction bases outside the gene matches. Per the germline V gene, SGHAT is the CDR1 and FQNNGV is the CDR2. Broader findings and caveats from the paper: While some public TCRs were present in many individuals, most TCR sequences turned up only very rarely across donors. In a later analysis, HLA-associated TCR beta chains were found to be more clonally expanded and to have lower generation probabilities than equally common non-associated chains. A further reported finding was that TCR beta sequences accurately predicted the HLA-A and HLA-B alleles for most subjects in the first cohort. A cluster of highly shared sequence variants was judged likely to represent a technical artifact of the sequencing pipeline. The authors suggested that the approach could potentially be extended to other disease states and immunological phenotypes. At a false discovery rate of 0.05, a later analysis linked under 20,000 TCR beta sequences to specific HLA alleles. Linkage disequilibrium might explain the correlated functional status among segregating V segments, but an unknown experimental factor could not be ruled out. Because counts were too low, more than 15 rarely observed V segments, including chromosome 9 orphons, were left out of the earlier analysis of 587 of the donors. In a later genetic analysis, a missense DCLRE1C variant was associated with V-gene and J-gene trimming of TCR beta chains, and the association was replicated in an independent cohort. When HLA alleles, especially DR and DQ, strongly co-occurred, attributing TCR associations to individual alleles was difficult. In a later analysis, most CMV-associated TCR beta chains were found to appear HLA-restricted, with HLA associations seemingly driven largely by CMV exposure. In a later analysis, TCR association rates were found to vary across HLA loci, with the most associated TCRs seen for DRB1 alleles and the fewest for HLA-C alleles. Because HLA typing was missing for some donors at each locus, association tests included only the typed subset. The 87-base-pair reads could not distinguish some IMGT-functional V segments, including TRBV6-2 and TRBV6-3, so those segments were excluded. In an earlier analysis of about 550 of the donors, most TCR beta V segments were observed in productive rearrangements about 87% or about 30% of the time, broadly matching IMGT annotations. CMV serostatus was the only immune exposure information available for the cohort. According to a later genetic analysis, donors in an Asian-associated ancestry cluster had fewer N-insertions in productive TCRs than the approximately 630-donor mean. The presence/absence analyses assumed that sequencing depth was roughly uniform across donors, and that assumption may not be true. Cytomegalovirus status was reported to be diagnosed by the classifier with high specificity and sensitivity in both the original and validation cohorts. The study gave a list of 150 to 200 TCR beta chains associated with cytomegalovirus. A later analysis reported that several top co-occurrence clusters appeared linked to parvovirus B19, influenza, CMV and Epstein-Barr virus. Three of the identified cytomegalovirus-associated TCR beta chains were confirmed in vitro to be specific for cytomegalovirus antigens. In this cohort, only TCR beta chains were sequenced, and detectable features were limited by the absence of alpha or paired-chain data.

The rearranged segments are TRBV11-2 and TRBJ1-1, with TRBD1 matching 12 junction bases. The receptor was isolated from a boy under 18 in good health and CMV-seronegative. Sequencing was carried out using PBMCs. The DNA is TGTGCCAGCAGCTTATGGGCTCGGGACAGGGGGCAGAATGAAGCTTTCTTT. It is translated as CASSLWARDRGQNEAFF. With all but the CDR3 taken from the reference TRBV11-2 and TRBJ1-1 genes, the full variable domain is: EAGVAQSPRYKIIEKRQSVAFWCNPISGHATLYWYQQILGQGPKLLIQFQNNGVVDDSQLPKDRFSAERLKGVDSTLKIQPAKLEDSAVYLCASSLWARDRGQNEAFFGQGTRLTVV.